The next 17 T cell receptor beta chains were all read from a single sample in a study of T cell therapy after organ transplantation. What these receptors recognize is not known. Documented time point: 4-8 weeks after completion of therapy. The repertoire was sequenced with immunoSEQ multiplex PCR; TCRdb's copy has only in-frame clones and lacks some. Of under 4,500 clones listed, around 74% are singletons. This material consisted of CD8+ T cells from blood, taken after autologous CMV-specific T cell therapy. All receptors come from a human patient who had received a solid organ transplant and had CMV disease. The graft donor may account for some of the T cells.

This chain joins TRBV7-9 and TRBJ2-3; no clear D gene. Germline lookup yields CDR1 SEHNR and CDR2 FQNEAQ (reference sequence). The V end was cut by 5 bases, the J end by 3 bases, with 6 bases between. The CDR3 sequence is 12 residues long. CDR3 coding DNA: TGTGCCAGCAGCCTTTTGACAGATACGCAGTATTTT. This translates into CASSLLTDTQYF.

This clone came up once. V is TRBV29-1 and J is TRBJ1-5; D not certain. Germline CDR1 is SQVTM and CDR2 is ANQGSEA. Trimming stripped 5 bases from V and 6 bases from J, with 14 bases between. This CDR3 contains 13 residues. CDR3 DNA sequence: TGCAGCGTTTTGGATCCCGTGGGTCAGCCCCAGCATTTT. Its protein product is CSVLDPVGQPQHF.

This clone ranks as medium-sized (0.01 to 0.1%). The chain uses TRBV6-4 and TRBJ1-2; TRBD1 matches 8 bases. Germline lookup yields CDR1 MRHNA and CDR2 SNTAGT. The CDR3 has 13 amino acids. With 6 bases clipped from V and 6 bases from J, the junction kept 6 bases outside the gene matches. The CDR3: CASSLTGENGYTF. The CDR3 DNA reads TGTGCCAGCAGCCTGACAGGGGAGAATGGCTACACCTTC.

This CDR3 is CASRLQGAGETQYF. The CDR3 DNA follows: TGTGCCAGCAGATTACAGGGGGCAGGGGAGACCCAGTACTTC. The chain employs TRBV27 and TRBJ2-5; the match to TRBD1 covers 9 bases. Losses at the gene ends were 6 bases for V and 5 bases for J; bases not matched to a gene: 7. The CDR3 consists of 14 residues. Germline values: CDR1 MNHEY, CDR2 SMNVEV (reference sequence).

The chain links TRBV4-1 to TRBJ2-6; tentative D call: TRBD1 (6 bases). Trimming left V 0 bases short and J 0 bases short, with 6 bases between. The germline gives CDR1 MGHRA, CDR2 YSYEKL. This CDR3 has 16 residues. The CDR3 sequence: CASSQDRGSGANVLTF. The CDR3 DNA reads as TGCGCCAGCAGCCAAGACAGGGGCTCTGGGGCCAACGTCCTGACTTTC.

This clone came up a few times. V gene TRBV27 combines with J gene TRBJ1-5; no clear D gene. With 4 bases removed from V and 0 bases from J, the gap between germline ends came to 7 bases. The length of the CDR3 is 14 residues. The germline CDR1 and CDR2 sequences are MNHEY and SMNVEV (reference sequence). CDR3 protein: CASSSPHSNQPQHF. CDR3 nucleotides: TGTGCCAGCAGTTCACCCCATAGCAATCAGCCCCAGCATTTT.

This clone was counted a single time. This sequence joins TRBV7-9 and TRBJ2-1; the D is unclear. Germline CDR1 is SEHNR and CDR2 is FQNEAQ (reference sequence). This CDR3 is 11 amino acids long. Deletions cut 1 base from V and 16 bases from J, with 11 bases between. The CDR3 DNA reads as TGTGCCAGCAGCTTAGTTGAAGGCTCCTTCTTC. Residues: CASSLVEGSFF.

The J gene is TRBJ2-2, the V gene TRBV15; D remains ambiguous. V lost 0 bases to trimming and J lost 5 bases, with 7 bases between them. Per the germline V gene, CDR1 is LNHNV and CDR2 is YYDKDF (reference sequence). CDR3 length: 14 residues. In DNA form, the CDR3 reads TGTGCCACCAGCAGAGACCCAGCTACCGGGGAGCTGTTTTTT. It is translated as CATSRDPATGELFF.

The rearrangement links TRBV6-1 to TRBJ1-1, with unresolved D. Trimming removed 0 bases at V and 5 bases at J, with 13 bases between. Germline V gene data show CDR1 as MNHNS and CDR2 as SASEGT. The CDR3 is 15 residues long. The CDR3 coding sequence is TGTGCCAGCAGTGAAGCCGGGCTTCTCGCAACTGAAGCTTTCTTT. Translated, it gives CASSEAGLLATEAFF.

The chain couples TRBV4-1 to TRBJ2-1, with D uncertain. CDR3 length: 12 residues. Germline assignment: CDR1 MGHRA and CDR2 YSYEKL. The V and J ends lost 3 bases and 3 bases respectively, with 3 bases between them. This CDR3 reads CASSQNYNEQFF. In DNA form, the CDR3 reads TGCGCCAGCAGCCAGAACTACAATGAGCAGTTCTTC.

In nucleotides, the CDR3 is TGTGCCAGCAGCTCGAAGGACCCAACCCTACAAGAGACCCAGTACTTC. Its protein is CASSSKDPTLQETQYF. The chain uses TRBV7-8 and TRBJ2-5; no clear D gene. The V gene lost 4 bases and the J gene lost 2 bases, with 17 bases spanning the gap. This CDR3 contains 16 residues. The germline CDR1 and CDR2 sequences are SGHVS and FQNEAQ.

This chain uses TRBV7-9 with TRBJ2-1; TRBD2 is a possible D gene (6 bases). This CDR3 has 13 amino acids. Trimming cost V 3 bases and J 6 bases, with 9 bases left between them. CDR1 is SEHNR, CDR2 FQNEAQ, per germline (reference sequence). CDR3 bases: TGTGCCAGCAGCTTCGGGACTCTCAATGAGCAGTTCTTC. Translation gives CASSFGTLNEQFF.

V and J are TRBV9 and TRBJ2-7, with 8 nucleotides matching TRBD1. Trimming removed 0 bases from V and 2 bases from J; junction bases left unmatched: 7. There are 16 residues in the CDR3. Germline loops: CDR1 SGDLS, CDR2 YYNGEE. CDR3 sequence: CASSVGGTGITYEQYF. The CDR3 nucleotides are TGTGCCAGCAGCGTAGGGGGGACAGGCATCACCTACGAGCAGTACTTC.

This sequence joins TRBV12-2 and TRBJ1-5. TRBV12-2 is flagged as a pseudogene. The CDR3 runs 13 residues. DNA for the CDR3: TGTGCAAGTCGCTTAGCGTTCAATCAGCCCCAGCATTTT. Protein product: CASRLAFNQPQHF.

This clone was counted once. The chain has TRBV19 and TRBJ2-3; D assignment may be TRBD1 or TRBD2 (5 bases each). The V gene lost 7 bases and the J gene lost 4 bases, with 21 bases spanning the gap. The germline CDR1 and CDR2 sequences are LNHDA and SQIVND (reference sequence). The CDR3 runs 16 residues. The CDR3 sequence: CASMRDATFLADTQYF. The CDR3 DNA follows: TGTGCCAGTATGAGGGACGCCACCTTCCTGGCAGATACGCAGTATTTT.

The CDR3 protein is CASSPWSTDTQYF. Written as DNA, the CDR3 is TGTGCCAGCAGCCCCTGGTCCACAGATACGCAGTATTTT. The chain combines TRBV9 with TRBJ2-3; D is unresolved. Trimming removed 4 bases from V and 2 bases from J, with 8 bases in between. The CDR3 covers 13 residues. Germline assignment: CDR1 SGDLS and CDR2 YYNGEE.

The chain employs TRBV6-1 and TRBJ2-2; a weak D match, TRBD1 (6 bases). Trimming took 11 bases from V and 5 from J, leaving 15 bases between them. This CDR3 is 13 amino acids long. The V gene's germline CDR1 is MNHNS and CDR2 SASEGT. The CDR3 nucleotides read TGTGCCTGTAGGGGGAGTCTGACCGGGGAGCTGTTTTTT. Translating gives CACRGSLTGELFF.